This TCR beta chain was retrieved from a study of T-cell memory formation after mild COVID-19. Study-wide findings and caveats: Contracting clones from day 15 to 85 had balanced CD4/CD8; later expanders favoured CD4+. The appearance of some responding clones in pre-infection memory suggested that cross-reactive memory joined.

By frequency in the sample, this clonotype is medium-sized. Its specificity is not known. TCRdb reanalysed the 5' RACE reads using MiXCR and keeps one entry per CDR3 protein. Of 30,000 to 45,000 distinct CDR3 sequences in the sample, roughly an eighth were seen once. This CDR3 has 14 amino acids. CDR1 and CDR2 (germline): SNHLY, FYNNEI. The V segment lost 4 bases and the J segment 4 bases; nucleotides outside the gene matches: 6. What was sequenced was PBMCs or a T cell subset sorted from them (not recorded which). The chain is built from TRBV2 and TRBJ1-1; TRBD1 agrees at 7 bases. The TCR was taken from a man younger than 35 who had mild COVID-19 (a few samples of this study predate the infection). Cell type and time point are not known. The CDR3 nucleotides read TGTGCCAGCAGTGGCAGACAGGGTAGCACTGAAGCTTTCTTT. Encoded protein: CASSGRQGSTEAFF.